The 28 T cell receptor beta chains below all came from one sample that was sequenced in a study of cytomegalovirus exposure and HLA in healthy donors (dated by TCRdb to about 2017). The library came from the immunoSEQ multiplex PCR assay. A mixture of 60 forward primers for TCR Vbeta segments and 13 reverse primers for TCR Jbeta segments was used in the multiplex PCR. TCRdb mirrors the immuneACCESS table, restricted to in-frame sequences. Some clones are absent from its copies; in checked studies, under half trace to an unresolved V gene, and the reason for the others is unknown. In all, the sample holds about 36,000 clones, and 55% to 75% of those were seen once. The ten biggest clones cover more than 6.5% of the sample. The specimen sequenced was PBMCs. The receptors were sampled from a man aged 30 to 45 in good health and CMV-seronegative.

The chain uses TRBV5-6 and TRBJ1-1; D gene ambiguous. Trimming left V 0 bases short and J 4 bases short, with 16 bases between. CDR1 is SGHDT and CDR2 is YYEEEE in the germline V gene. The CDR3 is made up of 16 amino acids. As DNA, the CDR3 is TGTGCCAGCAGCTTGGAGGCTACAGCAACTAGCACTGAAGCTTTCTTT. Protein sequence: CASSLEATATSTEAFF.

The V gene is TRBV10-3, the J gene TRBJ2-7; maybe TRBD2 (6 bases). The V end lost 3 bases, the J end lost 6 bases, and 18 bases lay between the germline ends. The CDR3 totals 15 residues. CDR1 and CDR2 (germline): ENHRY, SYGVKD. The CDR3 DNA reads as TGTGCCATCAGTGAAGTCGGAGGGCAGACGTTCGAGCAGTACTTC. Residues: CAISEVGGQTFEQYF.

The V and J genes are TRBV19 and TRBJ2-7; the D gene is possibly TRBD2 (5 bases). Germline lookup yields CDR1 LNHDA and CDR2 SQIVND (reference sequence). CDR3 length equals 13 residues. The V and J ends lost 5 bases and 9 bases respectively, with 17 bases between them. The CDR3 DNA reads TGTGCCAGTAGTCCGACGGACTGGCTGGTGCAGTACTTC. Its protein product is CASSPTDWLVQYF. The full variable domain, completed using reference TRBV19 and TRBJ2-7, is DGGITQSPKYLFRKEGQNVTLSCEQNLNHDAMYWYRQDPGQGLRLIYYSQIVNDFQKGDIAEGYSVSREKKESFPLTVTSAQKNPTAFYLCASSPTDWLVQYFGPGTRLTVT.

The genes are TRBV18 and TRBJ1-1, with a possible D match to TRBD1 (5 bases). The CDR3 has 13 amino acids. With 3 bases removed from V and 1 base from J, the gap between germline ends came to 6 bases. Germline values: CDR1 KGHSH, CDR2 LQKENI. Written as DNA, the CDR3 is TGTGCCAGCTCACCCCAGGGGAACACTGAAGCTTTCTTT. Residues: CASSPQGNTEAFF.

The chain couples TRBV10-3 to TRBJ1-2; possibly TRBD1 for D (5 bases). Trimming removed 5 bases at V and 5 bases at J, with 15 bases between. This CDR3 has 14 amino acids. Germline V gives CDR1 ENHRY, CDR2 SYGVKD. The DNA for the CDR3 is TGTGCCATCAGTAAGACGGGGGAAGGATATGGCTACACCTTC. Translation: CAISKTGEGYGYTF.

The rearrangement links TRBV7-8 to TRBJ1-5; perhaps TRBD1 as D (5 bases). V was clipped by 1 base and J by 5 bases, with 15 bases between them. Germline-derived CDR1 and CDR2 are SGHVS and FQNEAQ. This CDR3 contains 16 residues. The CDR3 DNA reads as TGTGCCAGCAGCTTAGTAGGCGCGGGGGGGGATCAGCCCCAGCATTTT. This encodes CASSLVGAGGDQPQHF.

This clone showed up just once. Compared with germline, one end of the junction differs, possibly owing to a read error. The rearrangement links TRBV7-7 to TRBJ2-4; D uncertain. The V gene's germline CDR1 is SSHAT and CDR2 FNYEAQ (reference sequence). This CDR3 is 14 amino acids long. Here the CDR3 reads CASSLSLAKNIQYF. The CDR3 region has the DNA TGTGCTAGCAGCTTAAGCCTAGCCAAAAACATTCAGTACTTC.

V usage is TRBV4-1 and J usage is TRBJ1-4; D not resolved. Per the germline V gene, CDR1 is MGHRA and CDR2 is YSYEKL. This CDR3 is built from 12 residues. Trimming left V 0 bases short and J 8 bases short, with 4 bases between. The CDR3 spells CASSQEREKLFF. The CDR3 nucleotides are TGCGCCAGCAGCCAAGAGCGGGAAAAACTGTTTTTT.

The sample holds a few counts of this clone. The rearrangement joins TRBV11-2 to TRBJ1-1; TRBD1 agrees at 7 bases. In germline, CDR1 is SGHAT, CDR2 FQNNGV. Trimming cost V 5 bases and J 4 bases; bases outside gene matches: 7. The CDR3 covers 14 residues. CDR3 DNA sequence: TGTGCCAGCAGCAGGGGACAGCAGAGCACTGAAGCTTTCTTT. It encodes CASSRGQQSTEAFF.

The CDR3 sequence: CASSLASGRTHEQYF. The CDR3 bases are TGTGCCAGCAGTCTAGCTAGCGGGAGGACCCACGAGCAGTACTTC. This chain joins TRBV6-5 and TRBJ2-7; 11 bases fit TRBD2. This CDR3 is built from 15 residues. Germline-derived CDR1 and CDR2 are MNHEY and SVGAGI. The junction had 8 bases not matched to a gene; V was cut back by 5 bases and J by 5 bases.

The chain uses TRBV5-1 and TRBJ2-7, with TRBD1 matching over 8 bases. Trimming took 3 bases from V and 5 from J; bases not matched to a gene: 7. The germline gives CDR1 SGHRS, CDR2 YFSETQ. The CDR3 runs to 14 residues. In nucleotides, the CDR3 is TGCGCCAGCAGCTCGCCAGGGGGCACGAACGAGCAGTACTTC. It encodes CASSSPGGTNEQYF.

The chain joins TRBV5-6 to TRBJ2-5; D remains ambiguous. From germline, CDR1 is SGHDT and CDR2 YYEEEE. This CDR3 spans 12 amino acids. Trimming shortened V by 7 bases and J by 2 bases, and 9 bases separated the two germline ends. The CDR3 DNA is TGTGCCAGCCGCGGCAGTCAAGAGACCCAGTACTTC. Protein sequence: CASRGSQETQYF.

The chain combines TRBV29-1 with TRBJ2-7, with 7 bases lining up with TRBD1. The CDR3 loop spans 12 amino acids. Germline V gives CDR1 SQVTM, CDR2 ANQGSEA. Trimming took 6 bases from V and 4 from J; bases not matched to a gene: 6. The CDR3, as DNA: TGCAGCGTGGGGTCCAGGGGGTACGAGCAGTACTTC. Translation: CSVGSRGYEQYF.

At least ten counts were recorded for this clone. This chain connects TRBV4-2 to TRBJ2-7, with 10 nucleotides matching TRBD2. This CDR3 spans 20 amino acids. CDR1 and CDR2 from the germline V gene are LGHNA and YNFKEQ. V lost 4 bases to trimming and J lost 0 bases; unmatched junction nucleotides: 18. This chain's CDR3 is CASSRESMGLAGELSYEQYF. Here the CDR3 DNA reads TGTGCCAGCAGCCGAGAGAGTATGGGCCTAGCGGGAGAGCTCTCCTACGAGCAGTACTTC.

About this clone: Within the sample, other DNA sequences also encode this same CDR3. CDR3 sequence: CASSGTGGNQPQHF. In nucleotides, the CDR3 is TGTGCCAGCAGCGGGACAGGAGGAAATCAGCCCCAGCATTTT. This chain connects TRBV2 to TRBJ1-5, with 8 bases that match TRBD1. The CDR3 is 14 amino acids. In germline, CDR1 is SNHLY, CDR2 FYNNEI. V lost 6 bases to trimming and J lost 4 bases; unmatched junction nucleotides: 5.

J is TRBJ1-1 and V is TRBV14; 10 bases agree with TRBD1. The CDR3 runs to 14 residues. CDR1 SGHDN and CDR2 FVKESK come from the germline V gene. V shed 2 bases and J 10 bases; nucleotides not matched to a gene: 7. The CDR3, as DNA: TGTGCCAGCAGCCAATTTGGGGGGGACAGGGGAGCTTTCTTT. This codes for CASSQFGGDRGAFF.

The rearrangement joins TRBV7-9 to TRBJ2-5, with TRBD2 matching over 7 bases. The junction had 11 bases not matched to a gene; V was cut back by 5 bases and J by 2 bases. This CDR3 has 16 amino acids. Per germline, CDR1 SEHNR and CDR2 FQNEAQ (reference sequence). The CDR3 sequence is CASSTTTGREQETQYF. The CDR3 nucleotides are TGTGCCAGCAGCACTACCACGGGGAGGGAGCAAGAGACCCAGTACTTC.

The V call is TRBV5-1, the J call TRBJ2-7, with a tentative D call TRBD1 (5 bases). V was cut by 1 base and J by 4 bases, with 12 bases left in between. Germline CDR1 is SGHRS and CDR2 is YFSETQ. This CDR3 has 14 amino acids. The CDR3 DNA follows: TGCGCCAGCAGCTTGTTAGTAGGGGCGTACGAGCAGTACTTC. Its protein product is CASSLLVGAYEQYF. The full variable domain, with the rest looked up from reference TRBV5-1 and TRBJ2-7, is KAGVTQTPRYLIKTRGQQVTLSCSPISGHRSVSWYQQTPGQGLQFLFEYFSETQRNKGNFPGRFSGRQFSNSRSEMNVSTLELGDSALYLCASSLLVGAYEQYFGPGTRLTVT.

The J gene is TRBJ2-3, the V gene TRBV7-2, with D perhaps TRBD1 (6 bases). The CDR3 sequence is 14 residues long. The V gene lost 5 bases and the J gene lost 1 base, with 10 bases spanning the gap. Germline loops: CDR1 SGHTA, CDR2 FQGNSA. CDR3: CASSVRGGTDTQYF. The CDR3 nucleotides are TGTGCCAGCAGCGTCAGGGGAGGCACAGATACGCAGTATTTT.

The CDR3 nucleotides read TGTGCCAGCAGTCGGACAGGTGAAGCTTTCTTT. Protein sequence: CASSRTGEAFF. This chain connects TRBV2 to TRBJ1-1; 7 nucleotides match TRBD1. Per the germline V gene, CDR1 is SNHLY and CDR2 is FYNNEI. V dropped 5 bases and J dropped 7; count of bases not matched to a gene: 1. The CDR3 extends over 11 amino acids.

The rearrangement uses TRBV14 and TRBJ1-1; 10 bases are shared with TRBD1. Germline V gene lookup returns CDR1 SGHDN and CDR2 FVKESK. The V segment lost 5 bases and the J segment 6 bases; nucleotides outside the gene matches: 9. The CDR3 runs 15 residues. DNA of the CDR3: TGTGCCAGCAGCGTCCGGGACAGGGGACGACCTGAAGCTTTCTTT. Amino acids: CASSVRDRGRPEAFF. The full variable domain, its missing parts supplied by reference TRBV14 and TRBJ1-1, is EAGVTQFPSHSVIEKGQTVTLRCDPISGHDNLYWYRRVMGKEIKFLLHFVKESKQDESGMPNNRFLAERTGGTYSTLKVQPAELEDSGVYFCASSVRDRGRPEAFFGQGTRLTVV.

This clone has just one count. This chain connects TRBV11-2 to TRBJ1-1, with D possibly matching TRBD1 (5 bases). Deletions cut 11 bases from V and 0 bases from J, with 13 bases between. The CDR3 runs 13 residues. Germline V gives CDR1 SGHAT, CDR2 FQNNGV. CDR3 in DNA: TGTGCCGGGTCGCAGGGAATGAACACTGAAGCTTTCTTT. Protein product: CAGSQGMNTEAFF.

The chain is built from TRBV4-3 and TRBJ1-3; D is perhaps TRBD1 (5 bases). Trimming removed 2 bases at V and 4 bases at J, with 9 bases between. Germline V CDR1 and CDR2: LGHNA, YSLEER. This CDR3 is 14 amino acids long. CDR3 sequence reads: CASSQQGRGNTIYF. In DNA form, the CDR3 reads TGCGCCAGCAGCCAACAGGGAAGGGGAAACACCATATATTTT.

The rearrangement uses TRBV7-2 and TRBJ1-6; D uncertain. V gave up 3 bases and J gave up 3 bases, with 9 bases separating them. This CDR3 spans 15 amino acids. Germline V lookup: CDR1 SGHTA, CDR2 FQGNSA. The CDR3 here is CASSFERVYNSPLHF. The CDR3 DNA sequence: TGTGCCAGCAGCTTCGAGAGGGTCTATAATTCACCCCTCCACTTT.

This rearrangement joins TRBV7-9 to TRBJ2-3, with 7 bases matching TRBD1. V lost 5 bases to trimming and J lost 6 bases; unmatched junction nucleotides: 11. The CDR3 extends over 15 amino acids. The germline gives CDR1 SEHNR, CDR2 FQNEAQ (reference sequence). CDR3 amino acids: CASSPATGWGDTQYF. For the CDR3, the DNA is TGTGCCAGCAGCCCAGCGACAGGGTGGGGGGATACGCAGTATTTT.

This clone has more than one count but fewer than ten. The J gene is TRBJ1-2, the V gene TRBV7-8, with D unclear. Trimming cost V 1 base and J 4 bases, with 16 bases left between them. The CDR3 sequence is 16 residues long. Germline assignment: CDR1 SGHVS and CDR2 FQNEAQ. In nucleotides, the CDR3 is TGTGCCAGCAGCTTAGATACACGAGGAATGAGCTATGGCTACACCTTC. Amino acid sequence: CASSLDTRGMSYGYTF.

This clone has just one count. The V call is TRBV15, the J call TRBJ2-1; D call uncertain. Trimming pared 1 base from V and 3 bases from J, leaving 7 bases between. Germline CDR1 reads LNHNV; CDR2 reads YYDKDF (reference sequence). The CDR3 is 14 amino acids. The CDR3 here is CATSRVLDYNEQFF. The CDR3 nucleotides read TGTGCCACCAGCAGAGTTCTAGACTACAATGAGCAGTTCTTC.

The CDR3 is CASSGVANYGYTF. CDR3 DNA sequence: TGTGCCAGCAGCGGGGTAGCTAACTATGGCTACACCTTC. V and J are TRBV2 and TRBJ1-2; the D is unclear. This CDR3 contains 13 residues. Trimming left V 6 bases short and J 0 bases short, with 8 bases between. CDR1 SNHLY and CDR2 FYNNEI come from the germline V gene.